The source of this TCR beta chain is a study of blood T cell repertoires in COVID-19. Looking at the study overall: The origin of the acute and convalescent COVID-19 samples was the United States, Italy and Spain.

The CDR3 loop spans 16 amino acids. Trimming shortened V by 3 bases and J by 2 bases, and 16 bases separated the two germline ends. The germline V gene encodes CDR1 SEHNR and CDR2 FQNEAQ (reference sequence). TCRdb's table, derived via immunoSEQ multiplex PCR, lists solely in-frame clones and lacks some. The table includes roughly 90,000 clones, 75% to 90% detected once. The J gene is TRBJ1-2, the V gene TRBV7-9; possible D gene TRBD1, 5 bases. Input material: peripheral blood. This sequence was found in a woman of 80 years or more with active or convalescent COVID-19. The CDR3 DNA is TGTGCCAGCAGCTTGGGTTCCGACAGCGCCAACTATGGCTACACCTTC. It yields the protein CASSLGSDSANYGYTF.